This T cell receptor beta chain was retrieved from a study of CD8 T cells in Susac syndrome. This CDR3 is built from 12 residues. Between the trimmed V and J ends, which lost 7 bases and 2 bases, there was a span of 9 bases. The V gene's germline CDR1 is SGHRS and CDR2 YFSETQ. With random hexamers, roughly 0.45 to 1 ug RNA was reverse transcribed. The authors amplified TCR beta CDR3 across 54 Vbeta and 13 Jbeta using immunoSEQ multiplex PCR. Each CDR3 protein gets one entry after TCRdb re-called the immunoSEQ multiplex PCR reads with MiXCR. Of about 200,000 distinct CDR3 sequences in the sample, about 95% are singletons; the top ten hold 0.093%.

The sequenced sample consisted of CD4+ T cells from PBMCs. This sequence was found in a human donor with multiple sclerosis. The rearrangement uses TRBV5-1 and TRBJ2-5; D is uncertain. The CDR3 DNA sequence: TGCGCCAGCCCCAAATTTCAAGAGACCCAGTACTTC. Protein: CASPKFQETQYF.